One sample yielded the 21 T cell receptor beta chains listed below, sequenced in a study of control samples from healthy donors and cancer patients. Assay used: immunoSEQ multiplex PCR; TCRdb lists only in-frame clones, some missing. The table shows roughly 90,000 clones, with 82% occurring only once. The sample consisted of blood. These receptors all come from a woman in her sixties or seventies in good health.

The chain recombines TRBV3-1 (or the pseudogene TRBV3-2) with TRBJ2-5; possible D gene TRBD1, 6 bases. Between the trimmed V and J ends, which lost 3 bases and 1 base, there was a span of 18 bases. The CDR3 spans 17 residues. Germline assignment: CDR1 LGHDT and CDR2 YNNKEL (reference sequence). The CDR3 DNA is TGTGCCAGCAGCCAGGACAGCCCGATGGGGCCCCAAGAGACCCAGTACTTC. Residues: CASSQDSPMGPQETQYF.

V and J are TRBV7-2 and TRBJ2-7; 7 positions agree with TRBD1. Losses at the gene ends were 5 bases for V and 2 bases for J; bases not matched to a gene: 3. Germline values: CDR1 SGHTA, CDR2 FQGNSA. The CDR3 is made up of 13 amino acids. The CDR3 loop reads CASSRDRAYEQYF. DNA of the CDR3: TGTGCCAGCAGCCGAGACAGGGCCTACGAGCAGTACTTC. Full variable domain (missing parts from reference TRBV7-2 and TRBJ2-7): GAGVSQSPSNKVTEKGKDVELRCDPISGHTALYWYRQSLGQGLEFLIYFQGNSAPDKSGLPSDRFSAERTGGSVSTLTIQRTQQEDSAVYLCASSRDRAYEQYFGPGTRLTVT.

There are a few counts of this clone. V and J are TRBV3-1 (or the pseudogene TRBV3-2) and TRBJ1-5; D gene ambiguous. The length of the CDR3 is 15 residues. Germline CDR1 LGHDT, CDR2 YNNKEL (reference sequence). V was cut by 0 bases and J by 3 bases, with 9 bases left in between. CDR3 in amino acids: CASSQDHASNQPQHF. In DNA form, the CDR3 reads TGTGCCAGCAGCCAAGATCACGCATCCAATCAGCCCCAGCATTTT.

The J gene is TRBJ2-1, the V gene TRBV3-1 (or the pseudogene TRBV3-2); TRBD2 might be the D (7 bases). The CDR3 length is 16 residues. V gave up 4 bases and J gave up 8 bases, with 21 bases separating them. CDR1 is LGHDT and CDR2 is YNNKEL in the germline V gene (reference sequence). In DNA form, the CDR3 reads TGTGCCAGCAGCCCCCATGGAGGGGGGGGCCCGGATGAGCAGTTCTTC. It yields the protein CASSPHGGGGPDEQFF.

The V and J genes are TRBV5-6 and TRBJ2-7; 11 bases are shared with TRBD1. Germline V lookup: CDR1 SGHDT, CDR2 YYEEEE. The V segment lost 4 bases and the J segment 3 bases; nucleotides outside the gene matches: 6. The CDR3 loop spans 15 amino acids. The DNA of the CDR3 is TGTGCCAGCAGCACCGGGACAGGGGGTTTCTACGAGCAGTACTTC. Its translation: CASSTGTGGFYEQYF.

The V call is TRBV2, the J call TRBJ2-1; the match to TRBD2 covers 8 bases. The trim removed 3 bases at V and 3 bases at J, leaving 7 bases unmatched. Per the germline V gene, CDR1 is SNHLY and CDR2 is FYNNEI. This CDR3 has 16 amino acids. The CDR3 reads CASSDSKRELYNEQFF. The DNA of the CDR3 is TGTGCCAGCAGTGATTCGAAGCGGGAGCTCTACAATGAGCAGTTCTTC.

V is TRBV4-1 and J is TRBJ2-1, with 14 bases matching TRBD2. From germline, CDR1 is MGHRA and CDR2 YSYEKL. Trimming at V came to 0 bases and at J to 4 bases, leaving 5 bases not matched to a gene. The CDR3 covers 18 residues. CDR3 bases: TGCGCCAGCAGCCAAGAAGGGACTAGCGGGAGTCAATACAATGAGCAGTTCTTC. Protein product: CASSQEGTSGSQYNEQFF.

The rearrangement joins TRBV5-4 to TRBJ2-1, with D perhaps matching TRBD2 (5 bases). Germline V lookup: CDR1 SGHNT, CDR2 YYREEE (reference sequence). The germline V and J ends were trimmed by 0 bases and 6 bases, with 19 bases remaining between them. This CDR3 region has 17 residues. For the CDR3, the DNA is TGTGCCAGCAGCTTGGTAGGCCGGGAAAAGGTCCCCAATGAGCAGTTCTTC. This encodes CASSLVGREKVPNEQFF.

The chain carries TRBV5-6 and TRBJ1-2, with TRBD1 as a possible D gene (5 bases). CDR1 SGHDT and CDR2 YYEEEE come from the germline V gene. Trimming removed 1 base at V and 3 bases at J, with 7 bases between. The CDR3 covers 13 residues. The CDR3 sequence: CASSLWGDYGYTF. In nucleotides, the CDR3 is TGTGCCAGCAGCTTGTGGGGGGACTATGGCTACACCTTC.

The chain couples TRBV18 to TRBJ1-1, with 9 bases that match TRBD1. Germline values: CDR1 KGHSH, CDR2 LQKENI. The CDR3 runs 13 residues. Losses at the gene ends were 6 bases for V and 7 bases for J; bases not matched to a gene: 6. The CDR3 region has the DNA TGTGCCAGCTCCGGACAGGGGCAGAGTGAAGCTTTCTTT. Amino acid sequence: CASSGQGQSEAFF.

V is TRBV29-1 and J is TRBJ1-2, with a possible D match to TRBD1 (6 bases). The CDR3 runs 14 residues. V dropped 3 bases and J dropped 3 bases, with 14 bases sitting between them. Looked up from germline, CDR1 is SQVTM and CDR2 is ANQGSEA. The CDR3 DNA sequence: TGCAGCGTTGATGACATCAGGGGAGACTATGGCTACACCTTC. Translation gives CSVDDIRGDYGYTF.

The CDR3 DNA follows: TGTGCCAGCAGCCGACTAGCCAATGAGCAGTTCTTC. As protein: CASSRLANEQFF. The chain carries TRBV6-2 or TRBV6-3 and TRBJ2-1; TRBD2 aligns across 7 bases. The germline V gene has CDR1 MNHEY and CDR2 SVGEGT. V trimming: 6 bases; J trimming: 6 bases; junction bases outside the gene matches: 2. The CDR3 runs to 12 residues.

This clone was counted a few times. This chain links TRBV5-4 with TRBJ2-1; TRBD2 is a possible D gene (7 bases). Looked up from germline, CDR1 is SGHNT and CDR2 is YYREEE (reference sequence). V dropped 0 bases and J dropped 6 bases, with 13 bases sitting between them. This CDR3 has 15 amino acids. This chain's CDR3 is CASSLVVGGLNEQFF. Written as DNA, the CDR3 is TGTGCCAGCAGCTTGGTAGTGGGGGGGCTCAATGAGCAGTTCTTC.

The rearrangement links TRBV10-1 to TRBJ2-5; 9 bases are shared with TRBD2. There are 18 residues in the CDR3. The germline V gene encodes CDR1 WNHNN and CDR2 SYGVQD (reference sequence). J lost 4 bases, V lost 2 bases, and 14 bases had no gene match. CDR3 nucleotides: TGCGCCAGCAGTGAGGGTAGCGGGAGTTGGGGCTTGGGAGAGACCCAGTACTTC. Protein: CASSEGSGSWGLGETQYF.

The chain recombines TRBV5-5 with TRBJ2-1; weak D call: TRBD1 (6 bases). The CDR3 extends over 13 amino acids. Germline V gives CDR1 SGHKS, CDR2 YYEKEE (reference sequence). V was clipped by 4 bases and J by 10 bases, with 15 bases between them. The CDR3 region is CASSPGWGQEQFF. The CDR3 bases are TGTGCCAGCAGCCCGGGGTGGGGGCAAGAGCAGTTCTTC.

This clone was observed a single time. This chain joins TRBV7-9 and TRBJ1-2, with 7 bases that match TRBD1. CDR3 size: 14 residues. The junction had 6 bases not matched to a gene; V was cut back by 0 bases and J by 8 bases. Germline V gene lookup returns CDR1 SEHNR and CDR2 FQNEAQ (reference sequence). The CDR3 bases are TGTGCCAGCAGCTTAGCGCGACAGGGTGGCGGCTACACCTTC. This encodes CASSLARQGGGYTF.

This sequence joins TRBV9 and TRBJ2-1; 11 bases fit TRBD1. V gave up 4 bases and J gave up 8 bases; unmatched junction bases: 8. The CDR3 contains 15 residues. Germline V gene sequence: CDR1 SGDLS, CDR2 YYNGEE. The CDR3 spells CASSSWTGGRDEQFF. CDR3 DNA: TGTGCCAGCAGCTCTTGGACAGGGGGCCGGGATGAGCAGTTCTTC. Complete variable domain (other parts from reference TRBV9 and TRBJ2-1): DSGVTQTPKHLITATGQRVTLRCSPRSGDLSVYWYQQSLDQGLQFLIQYYNGEERAKGNILERFSAQQFPDLHSELNLSSLELGDSALYFCASSSWTGGRDEQFFGPGTRLTVL.

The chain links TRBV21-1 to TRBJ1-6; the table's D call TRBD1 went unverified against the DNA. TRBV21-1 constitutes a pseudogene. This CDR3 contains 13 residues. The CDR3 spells CASSFQGKSPLHF. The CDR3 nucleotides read TGTGCCAGCAGTTTTCAGGGTAAATCACCCCTCCACTTT.

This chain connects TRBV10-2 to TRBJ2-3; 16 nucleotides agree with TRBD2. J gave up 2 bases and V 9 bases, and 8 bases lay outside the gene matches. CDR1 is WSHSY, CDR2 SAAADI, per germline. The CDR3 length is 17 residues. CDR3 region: CASKGTSGGAYTDTQYF. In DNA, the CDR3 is TGCGCCAGTAAGGGGACTAGCGGGGGGGCCTACACAGATACGCAGTATTTT.

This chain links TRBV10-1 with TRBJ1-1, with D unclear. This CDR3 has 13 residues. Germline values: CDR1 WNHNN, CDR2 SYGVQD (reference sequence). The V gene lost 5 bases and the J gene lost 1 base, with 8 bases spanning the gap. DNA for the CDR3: TGCGCCAGCAGTAGGCTACGGAACACTGAAGCTTTCTTT. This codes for CASSRLRNTEAFF.

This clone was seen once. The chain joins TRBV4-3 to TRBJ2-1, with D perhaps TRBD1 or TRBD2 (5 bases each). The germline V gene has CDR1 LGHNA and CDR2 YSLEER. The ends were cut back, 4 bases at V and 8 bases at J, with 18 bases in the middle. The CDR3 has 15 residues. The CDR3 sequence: CASSRGTADIDEQFF. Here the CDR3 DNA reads TGCGCCAGCAGCCGGGGGACGGCGGACATCGATGAGCAGTTCTTC.